The 10 T cell receptor beta chains below were found in one sample sequenced in a study of blood T cells in healthy people across ages. Primers used in a second PCR of roughly 7 to 12 cycles were a sample-barcoded 5' primer and a J-beta primer mix. TCRdb reprocessed the 5' RACE reads with MiXCR, giving one entry per CDR3 protein. The sample yields over 1,500,000 distinct CDR3 sequences, around 40% seen once. The sample comprised blood. Every receptor here comes from a human donor in good health.

This clonotype was observed a few times. The chain joins TRBV20-1 to TRBJ1-4; D call uncertain. The CDR3 runs to 14 residues. The germline V gene encodes CDR1 DFQATT and CDR2 SNEGSKA (reference sequence). Trimming removed 1 base from V and 1 base from J, with 7 bases in between. Here the CDR3 DNA reads TGCAGTGCTAGAGGAGTTGGAACTAATGAAAAACTGTTTTTT. It translates to CSARGVGTNEKLFF.

The V call is TRBV7-6, the J call TRBJ1-6, with D perhaps matching TRBD1 (5 bases). This CDR3 has 15 amino acids. Germline loops: CDR1 SGHVS, CDR2 FNYEAQ. Trimming removed 5 bases from V and 8 bases from J, with 16 bases in between. CDR3 DNA: TGTGCCAGCAGCAATCGGGGGAATGGTGATTCACCCCTCCACTTT. Translated, it gives CASSNRGNGDSPLHF.

This chain joins TRBV3-1 and TRBJ2-3; 10 nucleotides match TRBD2. Trimming took 6 bases from V and 2 from J; bases not matched to a gene: 5. Per germline, CDR1 LGHDT and CDR2 YNNKEL (reference sequence). The CDR3 consists of 15 residues. The CDR3 sequence: CASSLAGENTDTQYF. CDR3 nucleotide sequence: TGTGCCAGCAGTCTAGCGGGGGAGAACACAGATACGCAGTATTTT.

This clonotype was counted a few times. The genes are TRBV7-2 and TRBJ1-2; D uncertain. V shed 2 bases and J shed 4 bases, with 8 bases lying between them. The CDR3 consists of 13 residues. Germline CDR1 SGHTA, CDR2 FQGNSA. The CDR3 sequence is CASSLYGPYGYTF. In DNA form, the CDR3 reads TGTGCCAGCAGCTTATACGGACCCTATGGCTACACCTTC.

This clonotype showed up just a few times. The chain uses TRBV4-1 and TRBJ2-4, with TRBD2 matching over 8 bases. Near its end, the DNA agrees better with TRBJ2-7, so the J call may be wrong. The CDR3 contains 15 residues. CDR1 and CDR2 from the germline V gene are MGHRA and YSYEKL. CDR3 residues: CASSERSGGVSEQYF. Written as DNA, the CDR3 is TGCGCCAGCAGCGAGCGAAGCGGGGGTGTCTCCGAGCAGTACTTC.

V is TRBV13 and J is TRBJ2-1, with D tentatively TRBD2 (5 bases). V was trimmed by 5 bases and J by 6 bases, leaving 8 bases between them. This CDR3 is built from 12 residues. CDR1 and CDR2 from the germline V gene are PRHDT and FYEKMQ (reference sequence). The CDR3 loop is CASSGTSNEQFF. CDR3 bases: TGTGCCAGCAGCGGAACTAGCAATGAGCAGTTCTTC.

The V and J genes are TRBV5-6 and TRBJ2-1, with 9 nucleotides matching TRBD2. This CDR3 spans 16 amino acids. The germline gives CDR1 SGHDT, CDR2 YYEEEE. The ends lost 4 bases at V and 3 bases at J; junction bases unmatched: 8. Here the CDR3 DNA reads TGTGCCAGCAGCCCTAGCGGGGCTTTTGGCTACAATGAGCAGTTCTTC. Translated, it gives CASSPSGAFGYNEQFF. Together with reference TRBV5-6 and TRBJ2-1, the CDR3 gives the full variable domain: DAGVTQSPTHLIKTRGQQVTLRCSPKSGHDTVSWYQQALGQGPQFIFQYYEEEERQRGNFPDRFSGHQFPNYSSELNVNALLLGDSALYLCASSPSGAFGYNEQFFGPGTRLTVL.

This chain uses TRBV6-5 with TRBJ1-2; D not certain. V was cut by 2 bases and J by 6 bases, with 10 bases left in between. The CDR3 is made up of 13 amino acids. Per the germline V gene, CDR1 is MNHEY and CDR2 is SVGAGI. This CDR3 reads CASSYEGYDGYTF. The CDR3 nucleotides are TGTGCCAGCAGTTACGAAGGGTACGATGGCTACACCTTC.

This clonotype was seen at least ten times. The chain joins TRBV10-3 to TRBJ2-7, with 7 bases aligning to TRBD1. The CDR3 length is 13 residues. The germline gives CDR1 ENHRY, CDR2 SYGVKD. V gave up 3 bases and J gave up 5 bases; unmatched junction bases: 4. CDR3 in amino acids: CAISEQGLDEQYF. The CDR3 region has the DNA TGTGCCATCAGTGAACAGGGGTTAGACGAGCAGTACTTC.

This clonotype has only one observation. The chain employs TRBV7-2 and TRBJ1-1; D not resolved. This CDR3 is built from 16 residues. V dropped 0 bases and J dropped 2 bases, with 13 bases sitting between them. The germline gives CDR1 SGHTA, CDR2 FQGNSA. The CDR3 DNA reads TGTGCCAGCAGCTTAGCGAGATGGACCCGAAACACTGAAGCTTTCTTT. Residues: CASSLARWTRNTEAFF.